The 5 T cell receptor beta chains listed next were all sequenced from one sample in a study of OX40 agonist ivuxolimab in advanced cancers. Sequencing used immunoSEQ multiplex PCR; TCRdb keeps in-frame clones, though not all of them. The sample carries over 150,000 clones, 90% to 95% recorded once. Here the sequenced sample was CD4+ or CD8+ T cells sorted from blood, taken in a trial of the OX40 agonist ivuxolimab. These receptors all come from an adult with an advanced solid tumor such as melanoma, head and neck, liver or kidney cancer.

The chain employs TRBV7-2 and TRBJ1-1, with TRBD1 identical over 8 bases. CDR1 is SGHTA and CDR2 is FQGNSA in the germline V gene. The length of the CDR3 is 14 residues. Trimming cost V 5 bases and J 4 bases; bases outside gene matches: 6. CDR3 amino acids: CASSPYRGSTEAFF. DNA of the CDR3: TGTGCCAGCAGCCCATACAGGGGGTCCACTGAAGCTTTCTTT.

The J gene is TRBJ1-1, the V gene TRBV7-2; D might be TRBD1 (5 bases). Germline loops: CDR1 SGHTA, CDR2 FQGNSA. V dropped 5 bases and J dropped 3 bases, with 19 bases sitting between them. CDR3 size: 16 residues. CDR3 region: CASSPRGGAAYTEAFF. The CDR3 nucleotides read TGTGCCAGCAGCCCTCGGGGAGGGGCCGCTTACACTGAAGCTTTCTTT.

The CDR3 protein is CASRHEPGGYTF. The CDR3, as DNA: TGTGCCAGCAGACACGAGCCCGGGGGCTACACCTTC. The chain joins TRBV6-5 to TRBJ1-2, with unresolved D. The V end was cut by 6 bases, the J end by 8 bases, with 13 bases between. Germline lookup yields CDR1 MNHEY and CDR2 SVGAGI. This CDR3 has 12 amino acids.

V gene TRBV7-6 combines with J gene TRBJ2-5, with D perhaps TRBD2 (6 bases). The CDR3 length is 12 residues. Trimming removed 5 bases from V and 9 bases from J, with 13 bases in between. Germline V CDR1 and CDR2: SGHVS, FNYEAQ. The CDR3 protein is CASSPDSGAQYF. DNA for the CDR3: TGTGCCAGCAGCCCAGATTCGGGGGCCCAGTACTTC.

This chain uses TRBV11-2 with TRBJ1-1; D not resolved. This CDR3 is 13 amino acids long. The germline V and J ends were trimmed by 4 bases and 2 bases, with 8 bases remaining between them. Germline loops: CDR1 SGHAT, CDR2 FQNNGV. CDR3 in DNA: TGTGCCAGCAGCTCGCAGAGTAACACTGAAGCTTTCTTT. This translates into CASSSQSNTEAFF. The full variable domain, in which reference TRBV11-2 and TRBJ1-1 provide the parts outside the CDR3, is EAGVAQSPRYKIIEKRQSVAFWCNPISGHATLYWYQQILGQGPKLLIQFQNNGVVDDSQLPKDRFSAERLKGVDSTLKIQPAKLEDSAVYLCASSSQSNTEAFFGQGTRLTVV.